This TCR beta chain came from a study of blood T cell repertoires in COVID-19. Study information: T cells, B-cell-depleted T cells, or PBMCs supplied cDNA or gDNA.

Original handling: The assay estimated nucleated cells by amplifying reference gene primers. Profiled with immunoSEQ multiplex PCR; TCRdb holds only in-frame clones, not every one. V and J calls and clone size are those listed in that table; D and trimming were worked out from the DNA. Here the sample spans 100,000 to 150,000 clones, 75% to 90% being singletons. The length of the CDR3 is 14 residues. CDR1 is KGHSH and CDR2 is LQKENI in the germline V gene. V was shortened by 2 bases and J by 4 bases, with 8 bases between the two germline ends. Sequencing was done on a sample of peripheral blood. The TCR was taken from a woman of 80 years or more with COVID-19, enrolled during active disease. The rearrangement joins TRBV18 to TRBJ2-2; D gene ambiguous. Here the CDR3 DNA reads TGTGCCAGCTCACCAGACTTCACCACCGGGGAGCTGTTTTTT. Its protein is CASSPDFTTGELFF.